Each of the 11 T cell receptor beta chains below was sequenced from the same sample in a study of T cells in pancreatic ductal adenocarcinoma. The method was immunoSEQ multiplex PCR; TCRdb's version includes in-frame clones alone and lacks a portion of them. The profile shows more than 85,000 clones, about 96% of them singletons. No neoadjuvant therapy was given to the selected pancreatic ductal adenocarcinoma patients before their surgery. Sequencing input: PBMCs. These receptors were obtained from a human donor with pancreatic ductal adenocarcinoma.

The chain joins TRBV6-1 to TRBJ2-1, with 11 nucleotides matching TRBD2. Germline V gives CDR1 MNHNS, CDR2 SASEGT. The CDR3 loop spans 14 amino acids. J was trimmed by 5 bases and V by 4 bases; bases with no gene match: 1. This chain's CDR3 is CASSVLAGDNEQFF. The CDR3 DNA is TGTGCCAGCAGTGTACTAGCGGGAGACAATGAGCAGTTCTTC.

V is TRBV13 and J is TRBJ2-6; D is uncertain. The CDR3 loop spans 16 amino acids. Per germline, CDR1 PRHDT and CDR2 FYEKMQ (reference sequence). V was shortened by 0 bases and J by 0 bases, with 6 bases between the two germline ends. DNA for the CDR3: TGTGCCAGCAGCTTAGGCCGGTTCTCTGGGGCCAACGTCCTGACTTTC. This encodes CASSLGRFSGANVLTF.

V is TRBV5-1 and J is TRBJ1-1; 7 nucleotides line up with TRBD1. CDR3 size: 14 residues. The junction had 6 bases not matched to a gene; V was cut back by 4 bases and J by 3 bases. Germline V gene lookup returns CDR1 SGHRS and CDR2 YFSETQ. The CDR3 loop is CASSRGQSDTEAFF. The DNA for the CDR3 is TGCGCCAGCAGCAGGGGACAGTCGGACACTGAAGCTTTCTTT.

The chain employs TRBV10-3 and TRBJ2-5, with D unresolved. Trimming took 0 bases from V and 2 from J, leaving 7 bases between them. This CDR3 region has 14 residues. CDR1 is ENHRY, CDR2 SYGVKD, per germline. The CDR3 nucleotides are TGTGCCATCAGTGAGTCGTCGGTTCAAGAGACCCAGTACTTC. Encoded protein: CAISESSVQETQYF.

CDR3 loop: CATLDGDGGNQPQHF. The CDR3 DNA sequence: TGTGCCACCTTGGACGGGGATGGGGGCAATCAGCCCCAGCATTTT. J is TRBJ1-5 and V is TRBV10-3; D unclear. The CDR3 has 15 residues. Trimming stripped 10 bases from V and 2 bases from J, with 18 bases between. Germline CDR1 and CDR2: ENHRY and SYGVKD.

This chain uses TRBV6-1 with TRBJ2-1, with 9 bases identical to TRBD1. The V segment lost 3 bases and the J segment 6 bases; nucleotides outside the gene matches: 6. Germline V gene data show CDR1 as MNHNS and CDR2 as SASEGT. This CDR3 has 15 residues. The CDR3 region is CASSDPGQGSNEQFF. The CDR3 nucleotides read TGTGCCAGCAGTGACCCGGGACAGGGCTCCAATGAGCAGTTCTTC.

The V gene is TRBV11-1, the J gene TRBJ1-1, with a possible D match to TRBD1 (6 bases). CDR1 SGHAT and CDR2 FQDESV come from the germline V gene (reference sequence). The CDR3 length is 13 residues. V lost 3 bases, J lost 3 bases, and 8 bases lay in between. CDR3 DNA: TGTGCCAGCAGCTTCAACAGGGACACTGAAGCTTTCTTT. Its protein product is CASSFNRDTEAFF. Full variable domain (rest looked up from reference TRBV11-1 and TRBJ1-1): EAEVAQSPRYKITEKSQAVAFWCDPISGHATLYWYRQILGQGPELLVQFQDESVVDDSQLPKDRFSAERLKGVDSTLKIQPAELGDSAMYLCASSFNRDTEAFFGQGTRLTVV.

The V and J genes are TRBV28 and TRBJ1-5; D not certain. V shed 6 bases and J shed 9 bases, with 9 bases lying between them. Germline lookup yields CDR1 MDHEN and CDR2 SYDVKM. The CDR3 sequence is 11 residues long. Here the CDR3 reads CASSQVLPQHF. CDR3 bases: TGTGCCAGCAGCCAGGTTTTGCCCCAGCATTTT. Together with reference TRBV28 and TRBJ1-5, the CDR3 gives the full variable domain: DVKVTQSSRYLVKRTGEKVFLECVQDMDHENMFWYRQDPGLGLRLIYFSYDVKMKEKGDIPEGYSVSREKKERFSLILESASTNQTSMYLCASSQVLPQHFGDGTRLSIL.

The rearrangement uses TRBV6-6 and TRBJ2-5; maybe TRBD1 (6 bases). The germline CDR1 and CDR2 sequences are MNHNY and SVGAGI (reference sequence). Trimming pared 7 bases from V and 1 base from J, leaving 10 bases between. CDR3 length: 13 amino acids. CDR3 bases: TGTGCCAGCACCCAAGGGGGCCAAGAGACCCAGTACTTC. Amino acid sequence: CASTQGGQETQYF.

The chain uses TRBV7-9 and TRBJ1-1; the D is unclear. Germline assignment: CDR1 SEHNR and CDR2 FQNEAQ (reference sequence). V was clipped by 2 bases and J by 2 bases, with 9 bases between them. The CDR3 contains 14 residues. The CDR3 DNA is TGTGCCAGCAGCTTACAACAAGATAACACTGAAGCTTTCTTT. It codes for CASSLQQDNTEAFF.

This chain uses TRBV11-2 with TRBJ2-5; D is uncertain. The germline gives CDR1 SGHAT, CDR2 FQNNGV. V was trimmed by 1 base and J by 12 bases, leaving 15 bases between them. The CDR3 extends over 13 amino acids. The CDR3 is CASSLATLPAKYF. The CDR3 DNA follows: TGTGCCAGCAGCTTAGCTACATTACCAGCGAAGTACTTC.